The clone carrying this T cell receptor (beta chain) was counted a single time. Its antigen is currently unknown. V was trimmed by 5 bases and J by 8 bases, leaving 9 bases between them. The CDR3 totals 11 residues. CDR1 and CDR2 from the germline V gene are MNHEY and SVGEGT. This entry comes from a study of T cell responses to AZD1222 COVID-19 vaccine. The wider study: Some second doses came at about 4 weeks and others at about 12 weeks; these were pooled.

Whole-study findings and limits: With two AZD1222 doses given, Spike-specific TCR breadth and depth both rose. There were repertoire samples only from the period after the peak T cell response.

Here immunoSEQ multiplex PCR was the method, and the copy in TCRdb shows in-frame clones only, minus some. The sample has fewer than 85,000 clones; roughly 90% are singletons. The clonotype was recovered from an adult in good health. Sequenced here: peripheral blood, sampled on day 0 of AZD1222 vaccination. The rearrangement links TRBV6-2 or TRBV6-3 to TRBJ1-1; D call uncertain. The CDR3 nucleotides read TGTGCCAGCAGTAGAGCAGTGGAAGCTTTCTTT. This gives the protein CASSRAVEAFF.